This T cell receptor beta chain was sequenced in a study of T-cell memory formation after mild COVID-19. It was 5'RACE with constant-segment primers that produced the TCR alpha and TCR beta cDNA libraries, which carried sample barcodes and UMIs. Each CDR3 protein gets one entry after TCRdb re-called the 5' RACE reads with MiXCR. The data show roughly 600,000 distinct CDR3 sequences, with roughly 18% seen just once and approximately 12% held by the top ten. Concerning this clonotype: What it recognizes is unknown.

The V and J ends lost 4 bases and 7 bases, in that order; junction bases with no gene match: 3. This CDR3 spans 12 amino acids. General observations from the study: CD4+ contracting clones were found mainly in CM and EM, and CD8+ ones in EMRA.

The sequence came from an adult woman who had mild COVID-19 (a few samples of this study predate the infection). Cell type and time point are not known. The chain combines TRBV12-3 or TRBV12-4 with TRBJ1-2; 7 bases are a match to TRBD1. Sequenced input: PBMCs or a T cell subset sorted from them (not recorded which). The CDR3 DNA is TGTGCCAGCAGTTGGACAGGCTCTGGCTACACCTTC. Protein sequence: CASSWTGSGYTF.